The following is a T cell receptor beta chain sequence with its context. Its binding antigen is unknown. Base qualities are not provided; no much larger clone lies one nucleotide away. TCRbeta CDR3 regions were amplified from genomic DNA by means of the immunoSEQ Assay, a bias-controlled multiplex PCR. The original methods were these. Within the assay, amplification of reference gene primers was used to estimate how many nucleated cells each sample contained. Sequence reads were collapsed and filtered to measure the absolute abundance of every unique TCRbeta CDR3 rearrangement. For each sample, productive Simpson clonality was calculated by taking the square root of Simpson's diversity index across productive rearrangements. TCRdb stores this immuneACCESS table with in-frame sequences only. Part of the clones is absent; in the studies checked, under half of the shortfall reflects unresolved V genes, and no reason is known for the rest. V and J calls and clone size follow that table, whereas D and trimming were derived from the DNA. This sample gives approximately 400,000 clones in total; 80% to 90% of them show up just once. In total, the top ten clones hold 0.95% to 1.5% of the sample.

These data originate in a study of blood T cell repertoires in COVID-19 (dated by TCRdb to about 2020). About the full investigation: The collaborator samples originated in the United States, Italy and Spain and spanned the acute and convalescent phases of COVID-19. The prospective study material was composed of cDNA or gDNA derived from T cells, B-cell-depleted T cells, or PBMCs. The dataset comprised deeply sampled blood TCRbeta repertoires from subjects exposed to, actively infected with, or recovered from COVID-19. The repertoires were released in a freely available public database meant as a resource for research on the immune response to SARS-CoV-2. Samples came from the ongoing ImmuneRACE study (first 160 participants) plus 1,254 subjects from 6 global collaborators. Nearly every sample came with metadata listing a de-identified subject ID, COVID-19 status, age in years and sex. HLA class I and class II types, where available, came from metadata supplied by the sample provider rather than from assay-based typing.

There are 16 amino acids in the CDR3, from cysteine to phenylalanine inclusive. Left in the record is the CDR3 DNA by itself, 48 bases read in frame from the first base. The junction shows trimming of 5 bases on V and 6 bases on J, plus 21 bases between the germline ends. Reading the germline V gene (reference sequence) gives CDR1 LNHDA and CDR2 SQIVND. Each collaborating institution followed its own protocols to collect whole blood in K2EDTA tubes. For TCRbeta analysis, collaborators shipped samples as frozen whole blood, isolated PBMCs, or DNA extracted from either of those sample types. Study-level results and caveats: Clinical and demographic metadata were provided uncurated, with the amount varying by source and participant.

Material: peripheral blood. The receptor was isolated from a man in his forties with acute or convalescent COVID-19. This chain is built from TRBV19 and TRBJ2-3, with the D gene not confidently named. At the DNA level, the sequence is TGTGCCAGTAGTCCGTCTCGATTAGTGGTTACGGATACGCAGTATTTT. Its protein reads: CASSPSRLVVTDTQYF.